This TCR beta chain was found in a study of neoadjuvant anti-PD-1 for oral cavity cancer. Study observations and caveats: Pretreatment Treg/Th17 ratio correlated inversely with post-treatment tumor clonality.

Most PBMC samples had 480 ng input DNA in six replicates. The method was immunoSEQ multiplex PCR; TCRdb's version includes in-frame clones alone and lacks a portion of them. The table records more than 11,000 clones, about two thirds of them present only once. This sample's time point: after neoadjuvant nivolumab, at surgical resection. Patients were newly diagnosed with stage II-IVA oral cavity squamous cell carcinoma without prior systemic or radiation treatment. The patients had HPV-negative, locally advanced oral cavity squamous cell carcinoma. Germline V gene sequence: CDR1 SGHRS, CDR2 YFSETQ. The CDR3 has 15 amino acids. V gave up 0 bases and J gave up 7 bases, with 17 bases separating them. Turning to this clone: Its antigen remains unidentified.

The TCR sequence derives from a person between 35 and 79 years old with oral cavity squamous cell carcinoma. This specimen consisted of PBMCs, obtained after nivolumab (anti-PD-1) treatment. The rearrangement joins TRBV5-1 to TRBJ2-7; TRBD2 is a possible D gene (6 bases). The CDR3: CASSLETGIGGEQYF. In DNA, the CDR3 is TGCGCCAGCAGCTTGGAAACGGGAATTGGAGGGGAGCAGTACTTC.